Listed here are 13 T cell receptor beta chains from one sample, sequenced in a study of T cells in Graves' hyperthyroidism and ophthalmopathy. TCR beta CDR3 regions were amplified from RNA. First-round RT-PCR with HTBI primers amplified the TCR CDR3 region. MiXCR, run by TCRdb on the multiplex PCR reads, gives a single entry per CDR3 protein. Counted here are 600,000 or so distinct CDR3 sequences, around 13% occurring once; the ten biggest clones make up around 12%. Sequencing input: blood. The receptors were gathered from a woman in her forties or fifties with Graves' ophthalmopathy.

The chain employs TRBV4-3 and TRBJ2-2; no definite D call. The CDR3 length is 15 residues. Germline V gives CDR1 LGHNA, CDR2 YSLEER. Trimming left V 2 bases short and J 4 bases short, with 11 bases between. CDR3 sequence reads: CASSQRIPITGELFF. The CDR3 nucleotides are TGCGCCAGCAGCCAACGCATCCCGATCACCGGGGAGCTGTTTTTT.

This clonotype was counted ten times or more. The CDR3 reads CASSFPTSGGTPDNEQFF. CDR3 DNA: TGTGCCAGCAGCTTCCCGACTAGCGGGGGAACCCCTGACAATGAGCAGTTCTTC. The chain combines TRBV11-1 with TRBJ2-1, with 12 bases aligning to TRBD2. Germline CDR1 SGHAT, CDR2 FQDESV (reference sequence). Germline trimming cut 3 bases from V and 5 bases from J; bases unmatched to any gene: 11. The CDR3 sequence is 18 residues long.

CDR3 nucleotides: TGTGCCACCAGTGCGGTGGATACGCAGTATTTT. It specifies CATSAVDTQYF. This rearrangement joins TRBV24-1 to TRBJ2-3; unclear D gene. Trimming stripped 5 bases from V and 6 bases from J, with 5 bases between. Germline loops: CDR1 KGHDR, CDR2 SFDVKD. This CDR3 has 11 residues.

This clonotype was counted between two and nine times. V gene TRBV7-2 combines with J gene TRBJ1-4, with D possibly matching TRBD1 (5 bases). Trimming pared 5 bases from V and 7 bases from J, leaving 11 bases between. The CDR3 loop spans 13 amino acids. The germline gives CDR1 SGHTA, CDR2 FQGNSA. CDR3 bases: TGTGCCAGCAGCGTTAACGGGGGTGAAAAACTGTTTTTT. Its protein is CASSVNGGEKLFF.

This clonotype was found a few times. The V call is TRBV12-3 or TRBV12-4, the J call TRBJ1-2, with a tentative D call TRBD1 (5 bases). Trimming removed 1 base at V and 0 bases at J, with 9 bases between. The CDR3 runs 15 residues. CDR3 sequence: CASSLGSTANYGYTF. In nucleotides, the CDR3 is TGTGCCAGCAGTTTAGGTTCGACAGCTAACTATGGCTACACCTTC.

In its sample, this clonotype was seen many times. J is TRBJ1-6 and V is TRBV2; perhaps TRBD1 as D (5 bases). The CDR3 runs 15 residues. Germline CDR1 and CDR2: SNHLY and FYNNEI. Trimming pared 0 bases from V and 7 bases from J, leaving 10 bases between. Written as DNA, the CDR3 is TGTGCCAGCAGTGAAGCGCAGGGTATGAATTCACCCCTCCACTTT. It codes for CASSEAQGMNSPLHF.

This clonotype was seen at least ten times. V usage is TRBV7-9 and J usage is TRBJ2-6; no clear D. Trimming cost V 2 bases and J 0 bases, with 5 bases left between them. Per the germline V gene, CDR1 is SEHNR and CDR2 is FQNEAQ (reference sequence). The CDR3 sequence is 15 residues long. Here the CDR3 DNA reads TGTGCCAGCAGCTTATCTGTCTCTGGGGCCAACGTCCTGACTTTC. This codes for CASSLSVSGANVLTF.

The chain combines TRBV4-1 with TRBJ2-3; 7 bases fit TRBD2. Germline V gives CDR1 MGHRA, CDR2 YSYEKL. The CDR3 is made up of 15 amino acids. The J segment lost 5 bases and the V segment lost 1 base, leaving 6 bases of the junction unmatched. The CDR3 sequence: CASSQAASGKDTQYF. CDR3 coding DNA: TGCGCCAGCAGCCAAGCTGCGAGCGGGAAAGATACGCAGTATTTT.

This clonotype has a handful of counts. V is TRBV10-3 and J is TRBJ2-7, with TRBD1 as a possible D gene (5 bases). Per germline, CDR1 ENHRY and CDR2 SYGVKD. The CDR3 covers 14 residues. Trimming took off 4 bases at V and 1 base at J, with 11 bases between the two ends. The CDR3 DNA sequence: TGTGCCATCAGTGCGAAGACAGTTTCCTACGAGCAGTACTTC. Translation: CAISAKTVSYEQYF.

This clonotype was detected ten times or more. The gene calls are TRBV19 and TRBJ1-1; 7 bases agree with TRBD1. Germline lookup yields CDR1 LNHDA and CDR2 SQIVND (reference sequence). V lost 5 bases and J lost 0; bases outside the gene matches: 6. The length of the CDR3 is 15 residues. CDR3 bases: TGTGCCAGTAGTGGAAAGACAGGGTTGAACACTGAAGCTTTCTTT. It yields the protein CASSGKTGLNTEAFF.

This clonotype was counted a few times. A read error may be the cause here, since a much bigger clone is one base away. This chain joins TRBV24-1 and TRBJ2-1; a weak D match, TRBD1 (5 bases). Germline V gene data show CDR1 as KGHDR and CDR2 as SFDVKD. The CDR3 consists of 17 residues. The CDR3 DNA reads as TGTGCCACCAGTGACCCTAGACAGAGGAGCTCCTACAATGAGCAGCTCTTC. Translation: CATSDPRQRSSYNEQLF.

The chain is built from TRBV4-1 and TRBJ2-5; the D gene could be TRBD1 or TRBD2 (5 bases each). This CDR3 region has 16 residues. The V gene lost 0 bases and the J gene lost 4 bases, with 15 bases spanning the gap. Looked up from germline, CDR1 is MGHRA and CDR2 is YSYEKL. DNA of the CDR3: TGCGCCAGCAGCCAAGAATGGGGACGGACATCAGAGACCCAGTACTTC. It translates to CASSQEWGRTSETQYF.

There are many counts of this clonotype. The rearrangement links TRBV6-1 to TRBJ2-7; no clear D gene. The CDR3 sequence is 14 residues long. Per the germline V gene, CDR1 is MNHNS and CDR2 is SASEGT. V was trimmed by 0 bases and J by 1 base, leaving 7 bases between them. As DNA, the CDR3 is TGTGCCAGCAGTGAAGCCAGGATTTCCTACGAGCAGTACTTC. Translated, it gives CASSEARISYEQYF.